These 12 T cell receptor beta chains share one sample of origin, sequenced in a study of shared clonotypes between healthy human individuals (dated by TCRdb to about 2020). Library creation used the immunoSEQ multiplex PCR assay. The clones in this table, taken by TCRdb from immuneACCESS, are in-frame only. Not every clone is retained; where verified, under half of the shortfall comes from an unresolved V gene, and the cause of the rest is unknown. The sample contains 450,000 to 600,000 clones, 79% of them found a single time. About 12% of the sample lies in the top ten. The sequenced sample consisted of PBMCs. These receptor sequences come from a woman in her 40s in good health. Some clones in this sample may be carry-over from other donors' samples.

V and J are TRBV28 and TRBJ1-1; D uncertain. The V gene's germline CDR1 is MDHEN and CDR2 SYDVKM. V was cut by 7 bases and J by 0 bases, with 12 bases left in between. The CDR3 runs to 14 residues. In DNA, the CDR3 is TGTGCCAGCACCGTCGCCAGTTTGAACACTGAAGCTTTCTTT. Translating gives CASTVASLNTEAFF.

The V and J genes are TRBV6-5 and TRBJ1-2; TRBD1 is a possible D gene (6 bases). V lost 6 bases and J 4 bases, leaving 15 bases between the germline ends. There are 14 residues in the CDR3. CDR1 and CDR2 from the germline V gene are MNHEY and SVGAGI. The CDR3 nucleotides are TGTGCCAGCAGAGCAGGGGTATTGAGCTATGGCTACACCTTC. Translation gives CASRAGVLSYGYTF.

Only one count was recorded for this clone. The chain has TRBV13 and TRBJ2-6, with 8 bases matching TRBD1. V was pared by 3 bases and J by 2 bases, with 0 bases of the junction left unmatched. CDR1 and CDR2 (germline): PRHDT, FYEKMQ (reference sequence). CDR3 length equals 15 residues. The CDR3 protein is CASSLTGAGANVLTF. The CDR3 nucleotides are TGTGCCAGCAGCTTGACAGGGGCTGGGGCCAACGTCCTGACTTTC.

This clone appeared a single time. The CDR3 DNA is TGTGCCAGCAGCTTTAGCAGGGGGAGCACTGAAGCTTTCTTT. This codes for CASSFSRGSTEAFF. This rearrangement joins TRBV7-9 to TRBJ1-1; 7 bases are a match to TRBD1. The CDR3 is made up of 14 amino acids. CDR1 SEHNR and CDR2 FQNEAQ come from the germline V gene (reference sequence). Trimming took 3 bases from V and 4 from J; bases not matched to a gene: 5. Full variable domain (missing parts from reference TRBV7-9 and TRBJ1-1): DTGVSQNPRHKITKRGQNVTFRCDPISEHNRLYWYRQTLGQGPEFLTYFQNEAQLEKSRLLSDRFSAERPKGSFSTLEIQRTEQGDSAMYLCASSFSRGSTEAFFGQGTRLTVV.

The CDR3, as DNA: TGTGCCAGCAGTTCCGCGGGAGGGCCCGCAGATACGCAGTATTTT. Translation: CASSSAGGPADTQYF. V gene TRBV6-6 combines with J gene TRBJ2-3; 9 bases align to TRBD2. The CDR3 runs 15 residues. CDR1 and CDR2 (germline): MNHNY, SVGAGI (reference sequence). Losses at the gene ends were 4 bases for V and 4 bases for J; bases not matched to a gene: 6.

V and J are TRBV6-8 and TRBJ1-5, with a possible D match to TRBD1 (5 bases). The length of the CDR3 is 13 residues. Germline lookup yields CDR1 MNHGY and CDR2 SAAAGT. V gave up 10 bases and J gave up 3 bases, with 13 bases separating them. The CDR3 nucleotides are TGTGCCACCCTTGGGGGGTCCAATCAGCCCCAGCATTTT. Translating gives CATLGGSNQPQHF.

The chain combines TRBV5-6 with TRBJ1-5; possible D gene TRBD1, 5 bases. The V end was cut by 0 bases, the J end by 2 bases, with 9 bases between. Germline V gene data show CDR1 as SGHDT and CDR2 as YYEEEE. The CDR3 totals 15 residues. CDR3 loop: CASSLATAGNQPQHF. As DNA, the CDR3 is TGTGCCAGCAGCTTGGCGACAGCGGGCAATCAGCCCCAGCATTTT.

This chain joins TRBV2 and TRBJ2-1; D unresolved. V lost 3 bases to trimming and J lost 2 bases, with 11 bases between them. The CDR3 is 15 residues long. From germline, CDR1 is SNHLY and CDR2 FYNNEI. CDR3 in DNA: TGTGCCAGCAGTGACGATGACGTCGCCTACAATGAGCAGTTCTTC. Translated: CASSDDDVAYNEQFF.

This clone was counted a single time. The CDR3 region has the DNA TGTGCCGGTGTGGACTATGGCTACACCTTC. It encodes CAGVDYGYTF. The J gene is TRBJ1-2, the V gene TRBV7-2; D remains unclear. V dropped 11 bases and J dropped 3 bases, with 7 bases sitting between them. The CDR3 consists of 10 residues. Germline V gene data show CDR1 as SGHTA and CDR2 as FQGNSA.

This clone showed up just once. The chain is built from TRBV7-9 and TRBJ2-4; TRBD1 matches at 10 bases. Germline V gene data show CDR1 as SEHNR and CDR2 as FQNEAQ (reference sequence). V dropped 1 base and J dropped 5; count of bases not matched to a gene: 14. The CDR3 sequence is 19 residues long. As DNA, the CDR3 is TGTGCCAGCAGCTTAGTTCCAGGGGACAGGGGAAAAGGCCAAAACATTCAGTACTTC. It codes for CASSLVPGDRGKGQNIQYF. The full variable domain, in which reference TRBV7-9 and TRBJ2-4 provide the parts outside the CDR3, is DTGVSQNPRHKITKRGQNVTFRCDPISEHNRLYWYRQTLGQGPEFLTYFQNEAQLEKSRLLSDRFSAERPKGSFSTLEIQRTEQGDSAMYLCASSLVPGDRGKGQNIQYFGAGTRLSVL.

The chain carries TRBV27 and TRBJ2-1, with TRBD2 as a possible D gene (6 bases). This CDR3 region has 17 residues. With 5 bases removed from V and 0 bases from J, the gap between germline ends came to 17 bases. From germline, CDR1 is MNHEY and CDR2 SMNVEV (reference sequence). The DNA for the CDR3 is TGTGCCAGCAGTCCGCCGGGAGCGGGTGCCTCCTACAATGAGCAGTTCTTC. It encodes CASSPPGAGASYNEQFF.

This clone has a handful of counts. This chain joins TRBV7-9 and TRBJ1-5; D remains ambiguous. Germline CDR1 reads SEHNR; CDR2 reads FQNEAQ (reference sequence). CDR3 length equals 14 residues. V was trimmed by 1 base and J by 3 bases, leaving 7 bases between them. CDR3 sequence reads: CASSLGAANQPQHF. The DNA of the CDR3 is TGTGCCAGCAGCTTAGGGGCAGCCAATCAGCCCCAGCATTTT.